The TCR beta chain under discussion was sequenced for a study of T cells in Graves' hyperthyroidism and ophthalmopathy. Whole-study results and caveats: In the blood, most expanded thyroid clonotypes above 0.001 appeared as well. The model foresaw ophthalmopathy a median approximately 6.1 months prior to onset.

TCR beta CDR3 regions were amplified from RNA. The HTBI primer set served for first-round RT-PCR of the TCR CDR3. MiXCR was run by TCRdb on the multiplex PCR reads, yielding one entry per CDR3 protein. The sample yields fewer than 800,000 distinct CDR3 sequences, roughly 15% seen once. Subjects aged 18 to 65 presented with newly diagnosed hyperthyroidism of less than 2 months' duration. The PBMCs had their origin in 7.5 to 10 ml of fresh peripheral blood. As for this clonotype: Its cognate antigen is unknown.

Deletions cut 0 bases from V and 1 base from J, with 11 bases between. The germline CDR1 and CDR2 sequences are SGHNT and YYREEE (reference sequence). The CDR3 is 15 amino acids. This receptor was taken from a man aged 18 to 29 with Graves' hyperthyroidism. The V gene is TRBV5-4, the J gene TRBJ2-7; D is uncertain. Sample: blood. CDR3 bases: TGTGCCAGCAGCTTGGGACCTTCACAGTCCTACGAGCAGTACTTC. Its protein is CASSLGPSQSYEQYF.